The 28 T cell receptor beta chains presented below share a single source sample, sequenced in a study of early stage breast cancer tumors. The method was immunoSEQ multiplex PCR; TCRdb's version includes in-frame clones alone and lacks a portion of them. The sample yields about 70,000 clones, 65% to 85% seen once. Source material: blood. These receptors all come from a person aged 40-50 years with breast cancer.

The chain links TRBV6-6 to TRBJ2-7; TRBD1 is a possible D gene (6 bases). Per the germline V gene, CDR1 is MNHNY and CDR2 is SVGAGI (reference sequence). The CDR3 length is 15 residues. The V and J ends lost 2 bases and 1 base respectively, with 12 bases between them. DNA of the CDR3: TGTGCCAGCAGTTACCTGTGGACAGAGTCCTACGAGCAGTACTTC. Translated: CASSYLWTESYEQYF.

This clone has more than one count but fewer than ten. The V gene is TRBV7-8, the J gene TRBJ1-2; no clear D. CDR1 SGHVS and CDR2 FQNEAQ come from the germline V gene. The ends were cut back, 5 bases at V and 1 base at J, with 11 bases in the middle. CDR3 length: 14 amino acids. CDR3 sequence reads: CASSLGRLNYGYTF. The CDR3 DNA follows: TGTGCCAGCAGCCTAGGCCGACTTAACTATGGCTACACCTTC.

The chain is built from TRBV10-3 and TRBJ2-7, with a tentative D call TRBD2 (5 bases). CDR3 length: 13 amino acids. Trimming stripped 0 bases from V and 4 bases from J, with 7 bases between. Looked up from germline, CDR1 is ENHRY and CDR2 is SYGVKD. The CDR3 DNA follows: TGTGCCATCAGTGAGTCAGCGGATTACGAGCAGTACTTC. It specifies CAISESADYEQYF.

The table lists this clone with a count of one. The CDR3 DNA follows: TGTGCCAGCAGCCCGGTGGGGAAAAGGGACTATGGCTACACCTTC. Translated: CASSPVGKRDYGYTF. This chain joins TRBV5-6 and TRBJ1-2; D not resolved. The CDR3 is 15 amino acids. V lost 4 bases and J 3 bases, leaving 16 bases between the germline ends. CDR1 and CDR2 (germline): SGHDT, YYEEEE. The full variable domain, with the rest looked up from reference TRBV5-6 and TRBJ1-2, is DAGVTQSPTHLIKTRGQQVTLRCSPKSGHDTVSWYQQALGQGPQFIFQYYEEEERQRGNFPDRFSGHQFPNYSSELNVNALLLGDSALYLCASSPVGKRDYGYTFGSGTRLTVV.

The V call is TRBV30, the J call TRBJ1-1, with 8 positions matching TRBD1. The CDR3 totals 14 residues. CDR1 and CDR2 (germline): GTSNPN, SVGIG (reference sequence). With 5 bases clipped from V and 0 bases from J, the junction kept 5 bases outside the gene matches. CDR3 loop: CAWDPTGVNTEAFF. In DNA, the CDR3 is TGTGCCTGGGACCCGACAGGGGTGAACACTGAAGCTTTCTTT.

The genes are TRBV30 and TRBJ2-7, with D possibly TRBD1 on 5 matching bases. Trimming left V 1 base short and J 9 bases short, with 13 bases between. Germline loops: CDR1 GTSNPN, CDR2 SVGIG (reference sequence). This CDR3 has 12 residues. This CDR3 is CAWSAKGSRQYF. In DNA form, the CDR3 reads TGTGCCTGGAGTGCAAAGGGGTCACGGCAGTACTTC.

The CDR3 spells CASSAGTGLTYEQYF. As DNA, the CDR3 is TGTGCCAGCAGTGCCGGGACAGGACTTACCTACGAGCAGTACTTC. The chain links TRBV5-4 to TRBJ2-7; 8 bases map to TRBD1. The CDR3 is 15 residues long. CDR1 and CDR2 from the germline V gene are SGHNT and YYREEE (reference sequence). V was pared by 5 bases and J by 2 bases, with 9 bases of the junction left unmatched.

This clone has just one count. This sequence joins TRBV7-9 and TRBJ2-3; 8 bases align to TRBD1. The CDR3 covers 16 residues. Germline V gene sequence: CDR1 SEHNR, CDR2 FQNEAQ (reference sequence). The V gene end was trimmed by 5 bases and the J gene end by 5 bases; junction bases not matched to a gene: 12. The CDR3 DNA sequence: TGTGCCAGCAGCCCACGCAACACAGGGGGAAAAGATACGCAGTATTTT. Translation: CASSPRNTGGKDTQYF.

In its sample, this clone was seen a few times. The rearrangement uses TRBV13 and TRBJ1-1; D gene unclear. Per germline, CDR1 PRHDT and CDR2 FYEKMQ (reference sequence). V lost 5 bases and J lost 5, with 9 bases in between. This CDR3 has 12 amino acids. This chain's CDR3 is CASSPYRTEAFF. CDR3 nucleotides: TGTGCCAGCAGCCCCTACCGTACTGAAGCTTTCTTT.

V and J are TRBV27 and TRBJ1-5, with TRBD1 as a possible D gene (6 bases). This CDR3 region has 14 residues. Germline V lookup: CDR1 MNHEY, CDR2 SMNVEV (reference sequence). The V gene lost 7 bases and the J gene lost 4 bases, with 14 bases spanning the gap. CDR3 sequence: CASKPGDLNQPQHF. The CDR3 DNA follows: TGTGCCAGCAAACCAGGGGACTTAAATCAGCCCCAGCATTTT.

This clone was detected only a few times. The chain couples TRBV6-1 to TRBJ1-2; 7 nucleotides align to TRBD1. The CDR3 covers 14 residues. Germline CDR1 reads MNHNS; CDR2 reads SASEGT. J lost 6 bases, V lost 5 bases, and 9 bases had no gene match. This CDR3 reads CASSSQGGIDGYTF. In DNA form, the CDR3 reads TGTGCCAGCAGTTCTCAAGGGGGCATCGATGGCTACACCTTC.

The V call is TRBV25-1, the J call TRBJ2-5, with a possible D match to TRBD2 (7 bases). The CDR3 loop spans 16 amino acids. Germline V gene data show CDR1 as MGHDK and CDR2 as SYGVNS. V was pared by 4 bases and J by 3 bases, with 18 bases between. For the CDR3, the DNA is TGTGCCAGCAGTGGCCCCTACAGGGCGGGGGAAGAGACCCAGTACTTC. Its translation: CASSGPYRAGEETQYF.

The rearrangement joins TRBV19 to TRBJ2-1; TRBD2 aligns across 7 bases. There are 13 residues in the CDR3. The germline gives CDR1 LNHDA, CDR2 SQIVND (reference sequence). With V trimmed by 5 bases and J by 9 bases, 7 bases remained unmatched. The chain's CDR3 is CASSGEGSSEQFF. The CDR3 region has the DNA TGTGCCAGTAGTGGGGAGGGAAGTAGTGAGCAGTTCTTC.

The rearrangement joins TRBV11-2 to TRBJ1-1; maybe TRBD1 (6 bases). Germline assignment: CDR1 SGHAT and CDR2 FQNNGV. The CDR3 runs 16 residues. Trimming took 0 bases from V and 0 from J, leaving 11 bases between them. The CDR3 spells CASSLEGGSLNTEAFF. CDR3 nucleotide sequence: TGTGCCAGCAGCTTAGAAGGGGGAAGCTTGAACACTGAAGCTTTCTTT.

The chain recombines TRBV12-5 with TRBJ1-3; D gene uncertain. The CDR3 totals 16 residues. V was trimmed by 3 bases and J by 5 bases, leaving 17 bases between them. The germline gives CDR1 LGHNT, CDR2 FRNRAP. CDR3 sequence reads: CASGFPRAAPRNTIYF. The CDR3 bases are TGTGCTAGTGGTTTCCCTCGGGCAGCACCCCGAAACACCATATATTTT.

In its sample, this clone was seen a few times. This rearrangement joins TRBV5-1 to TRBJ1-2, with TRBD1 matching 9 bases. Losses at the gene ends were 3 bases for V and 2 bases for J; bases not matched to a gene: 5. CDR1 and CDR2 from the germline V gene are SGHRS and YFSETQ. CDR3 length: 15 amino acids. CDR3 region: CASSSGQGRNYGYTF. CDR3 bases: TGCGCCAGCAGCTCGGGACAGGGCAGAAACTATGGCTACACCTTC.

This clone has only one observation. Here the CDR3 reads CASRENSNQPQHF. CDR3 sequence (DNA): TGTGCCAGCAGGGAGAATAGCAATCAGCCCCAGCATTTT. The chain is built from TRBV6-1 and TRBJ1-5, with D uncertain. Trimming stripped 6 bases from V and 0 bases from J, with 6 bases between. The CDR3 spans 13 residues. Germline CDR1 and CDR2: MNHNS and SASEGT.

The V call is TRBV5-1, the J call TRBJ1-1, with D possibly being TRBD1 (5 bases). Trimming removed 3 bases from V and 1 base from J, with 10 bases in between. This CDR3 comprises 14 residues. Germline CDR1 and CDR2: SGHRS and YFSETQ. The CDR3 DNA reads TGCGCCAGCAGCTCGAATGGACAGAACACTGAAGCTTTCTTT. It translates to CASSSNGQNTEAFF.

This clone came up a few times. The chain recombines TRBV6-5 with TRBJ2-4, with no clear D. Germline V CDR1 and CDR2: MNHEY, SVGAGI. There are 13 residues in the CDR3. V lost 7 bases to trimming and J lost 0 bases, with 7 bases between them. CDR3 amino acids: CASKLLAKNIQYF. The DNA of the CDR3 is TGTGCCAGCAAGCTACTAGCCAAAAACATTCAGTACTTC.

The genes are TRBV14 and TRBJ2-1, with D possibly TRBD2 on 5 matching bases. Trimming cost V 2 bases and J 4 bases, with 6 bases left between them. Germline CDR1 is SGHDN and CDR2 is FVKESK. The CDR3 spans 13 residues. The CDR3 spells CASSQSGYNEQFF. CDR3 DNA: TGTGCCAGCAGCCAATCGGGGTACAATGAGCAGTTCTTC.

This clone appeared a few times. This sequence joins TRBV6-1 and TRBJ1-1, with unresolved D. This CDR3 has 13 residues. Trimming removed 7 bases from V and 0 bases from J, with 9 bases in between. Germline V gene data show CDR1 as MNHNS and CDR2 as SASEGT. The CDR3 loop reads CASIRRMNTEAFF. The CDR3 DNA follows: TGTGCCAGCATTCGCCGGATGAACACTGAAGCTTTCTTT.

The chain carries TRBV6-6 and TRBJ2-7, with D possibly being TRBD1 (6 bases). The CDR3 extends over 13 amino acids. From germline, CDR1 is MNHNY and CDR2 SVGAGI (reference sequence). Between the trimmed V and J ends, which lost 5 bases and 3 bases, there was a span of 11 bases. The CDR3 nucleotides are TGTGCCAGCAGTCCCAGGACAGTCTACGAGCAGTACTTC. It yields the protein CASSPRTVYEQYF.

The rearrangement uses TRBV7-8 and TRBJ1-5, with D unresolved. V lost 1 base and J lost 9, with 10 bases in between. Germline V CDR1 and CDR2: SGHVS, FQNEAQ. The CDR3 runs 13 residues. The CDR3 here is CASSLDRVWPQHF. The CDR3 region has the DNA TGTGCCAGCAGCTTAGATCGGGTCTGGCCCCAGCATTTT.

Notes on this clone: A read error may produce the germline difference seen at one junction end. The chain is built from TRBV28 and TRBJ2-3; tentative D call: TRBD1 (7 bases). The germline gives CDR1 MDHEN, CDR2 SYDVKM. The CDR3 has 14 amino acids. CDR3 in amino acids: CASSLVGRGDLASF. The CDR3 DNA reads TGTGCCAGCAGTTTAGTGGGCAGGGGGGATCTCGCCAGTTTT.

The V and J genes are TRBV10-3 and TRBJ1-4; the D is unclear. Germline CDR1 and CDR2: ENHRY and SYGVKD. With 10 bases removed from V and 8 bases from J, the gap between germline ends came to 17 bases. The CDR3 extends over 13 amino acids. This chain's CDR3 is CATFDQMEEKLFF. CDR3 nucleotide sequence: TGTGCCACCTTCGACCAGATGGAGGAAAAACTGTTTTTT.

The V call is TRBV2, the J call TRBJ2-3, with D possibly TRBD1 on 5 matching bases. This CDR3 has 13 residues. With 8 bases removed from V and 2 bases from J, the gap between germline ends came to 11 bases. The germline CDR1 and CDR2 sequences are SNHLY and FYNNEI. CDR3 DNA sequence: TGTGCCAGCTCAGGGCAGTTCACAGATACGCAGTATTTT. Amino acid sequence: CASSGQFTDTQYF.

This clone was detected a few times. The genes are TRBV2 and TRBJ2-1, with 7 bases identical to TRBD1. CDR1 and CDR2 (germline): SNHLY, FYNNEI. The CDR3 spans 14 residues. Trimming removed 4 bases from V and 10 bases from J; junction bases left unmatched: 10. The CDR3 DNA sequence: TGTGCCAGCAGTGGACAGGGCGGCCCGATCGAGCAGTTCTTC. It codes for CASSGQGGPIEQFF.

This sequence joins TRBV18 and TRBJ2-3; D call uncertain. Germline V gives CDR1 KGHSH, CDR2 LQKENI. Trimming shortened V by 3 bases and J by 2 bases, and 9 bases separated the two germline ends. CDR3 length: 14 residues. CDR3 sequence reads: CASSPTDTTDTQYF. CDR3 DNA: TGTGCCAGCTCACCTACAGATACCACAGATACGCAGTATTTT.